One sample yielded the 16 T cell receptor beta chains listed below, sequenced in a study of hypomethylating agent response in myelodysplastic syndrome. TCRdb's table, derived via immunoSEQ multiplex PCR, lists solely in-frame clones and lacks some. The sample includes a few thousand clones, approximately 80% of them seen just once. The source material was bone marrow, sampled before or after starting hypomethylating agent treatment for myelodysplastic syndrome (not recorded which). These receptors originate from a human donor with myelodysplastic syndrome.

This clone came up once. The chain uses TRBV27 and TRBJ2-7; D not certain. The CDR3 spans 11 residues. Trimming shortened V by 8 bases and J by 5 bases, and 10 bases separated the two germline ends. Germline lookup yields CDR1 MNHEY and CDR2 SMNVEV (reference sequence). CDR3 bases: TGTGCCAGCCGCGGACGGCACGAGCAGTACTTC. Protein: CASRGRHEQYF.

The chain is built from TRBV11-2 and TRBJ2-3; weak D call: TRBD2 (5 bases). The CDR3 covers 16 residues. V gave up 5 bases and J gave up 1 base, with 16 bases separating them. The germline V gene encodes CDR1 SGHAT and CDR2 FQNNGV. CDR3 nucleotides: TGTGCCAGCAGCCAGCGGACCCCTAGGGGCACAGATACGCAGTATTTT. This codes for CASSQRTPRGTDTQYF. Full variable domain (remainder filled in from reference TRBV11-2 and TRBJ2-3): EAGVAQSPRYKIIEKRQSVAFWCNPISGHATLYWYQQILGQGPKLLIQFQNNGVVDDSQLPKDRFSAERLKGVDSTLKIQPAKLEDSAVYLCASSQRTPRGTDTQYFGPGTRLTVL.

The chain links TRBV28 to TRBJ1-1; D remains ambiguous. This CDR3 contains 14 residues. With 6 bases removed from V and 1 base from J, the gap between germline ends came to 12 bases. Germline CDR1 MDHEN, CDR2 SYDVKM. The DNA of the CDR3 is TGTGCCAGCAGGCTCCGAGGTCCGAACACTGAAGCTTTCTTT. As protein: CASRLRGPNTEAFF.

V usage is TRBV28 and J usage is TRBJ2-1, with D uncertain. Trimming shortened V by 8 bases and J by 1 base, and 12 bases separated the two germline ends. The CDR3 contains 14 residues. The germline V gene encodes CDR1 MDHEN and CDR2 SYDVKM. This chain's CDR3 is CASQTLGSYNEQFF. DNA of the CDR3: TGTGCCAGCCAGACGTTGGGGTCCTACAATGAGCAGTTCTTC.

The J gene is TRBJ2-7, the V gene TRBV4-1; a weak D match, TRBD2 (6 bases). The germline gives CDR1 MGHRA, CDR2 YSYEKL. Between the trimmed V and J ends, which lost 1 base and 0 bases, there was a span of 10 bases. This CDR3 has 15 residues. CDR3 sequence (DNA): TGCGCCAGCAGCCAAGGGGAGGAACGCTCCTACGAGCAGTACTTC. It encodes CASSQGEERSYEQYF.

The rearrangement links TRBV29-1 to TRBJ2-7; a weak D match, TRBD1 (6 bases). Looked up from germline, CDR1 is SQVTM and CDR2 is ANQGSEA. The length of the CDR3 is 13 residues. V was cut by 2 bases and J by 0 bases, with 8 bases left in between. The CDR3 spells CSVERDNSYEQYF. DNA of the CDR3: TGCAGCGTTGAACGGGACAACTCCTACGAGCAGTACTTC.

J is TRBJ1-3 and V is TRBV5-4, with a possible D match to TRBD1 (5 bases). Germline-derived CDR1 and CDR2 are SGHNT and YYREEE (reference sequence). The CDR3 is 15 residues long. The V end lost 4 bases, the J end lost 0 bases, and 11 bases lay between the germline ends. CDR3 residues: CASSLGPTSGNTIYF. CDR3 DNA: TGTGCCAGCAGCCTGGGACCGACCTCTGGAAACACCATATATTTT.

V and J are TRBV5-1 and TRBJ2-3; D tentatively fits TRBD1 or TRBD2 (6 bases each). Germline CDR1 is SGHRS and CDR2 is YFSETQ. V gave up 1 base and J gave up 2 bases, with 26 bases separating them. This CDR3 is 20 amino acids long. The CDR3 loop reads CASSLSGAAPGAKFTDTQYF. DNA of the CDR3: TGCGCCAGCAGCTTGTCAGGGGCCGCTCCGGGGGCGAAATTCACAGATACGCAGTATTTT.

This clone was observed a handful of times. The rearrangement links TRBV6-5 to TRBJ2-1; a possible D gene is TRBD1 (5 bases). The germline gives CDR1 MNHEY, CDR2 SVGAGI. The CDR3 spans 15 residues. Trimming took off 6 bases at V and 9 bases at J, with 21 bases between the two ends. The CDR3 DNA sequence: TGTGCCAGCAGATCCTCCCGGACAATTCTAGGTGAGCAGTTCTTC. This translates into CASRSSRTILGEQFF.

This chain links TRBV6-5 with TRBJ2-5; 9 bases map to TRBD2. The CDR3 contains 15 residues. CDR1 is MNHEY and CDR2 is SVGAGI in the germline V gene. The ends lost 5 bases at V and 4 bases at J; junction bases unmatched: 8. CDR3 DNA: TGTGCCAGCAGTCAGGGCGGGAGGGCCCGAGAGACCCAGTACTTC. Amino acids: CASSQGGRARETQYF.

This clone was seen just once. The chain uses TRBV5-1 and TRBJ2-3; D possibly matches TRBD1 or TRBD2 (6 bases each). Per germline, CDR1 SGHRS and CDR2 YFSETQ. This CDR3 has 15 residues. V gave up 6 bases and J gave up 4 bases, with 18 bases separating them. The CDR3 DNA reads as TGCGCCAGCACCCCGGGCGGTGGGGGGCCAGATACGCAGTATTTT. It codes for CASTPGGGGPDTQYF.

On this clone itself: Compared with germline, one end of the junction differs, possibly owing to a read error. This sequence joins TRBV6-5 and TRBJ1-4, with TRBD1 matching 7 bases. There are 13 residues in the CDR3. In germline, CDR1 is MNHEY, CDR2 SVGAGI. In DNA form, the CDR3 reads TGTGCCAGCAGTTACATCAGCGGACAGGCTGCTCATTTT. Encoded protein: CASSYISGQAAHF.

The gene calls are TRBV7-6 and TRBJ2-7, with D perhaps being TRBD1 or TRBD2 (5 bases each). V was clipped by 4 bases and J by 0 bases, with 10 bases between them. CDR1 is SGHVS, CDR2 FNYEAQ, per germline. The CDR3 length is 14 residues. CDR3 region: CASSSRDPSYEQYF. CDR3 coding DNA: TGTGCCAGCAGCTCCAGGGACCCCTCCTACGAGCAGTACTTC. The full variable domain, its missing parts supplied by reference TRBV7-6 and TRBJ2-7, is GAGVSQSPRYKVTKRGQDVALRCDPISGHVSLYWYRQALGQGPEFLTYFNYEAQQDKSGLPNDRFSAERPEGSISTLTIQRTEQRDSAMYRCASSSRDPSYEQYFGPGTRLTVT.

The V gene is TRBV5-1, the J gene TRBJ1-2, with D uncertain. Trimming cost V 0 bases and J 3 bases, with 9 bases left between them. The germline CDR1 and CDR2 sequences are SGHRS and YFSETQ. The CDR3 runs to 14 residues. CDR3 in amino acids: CASSLAGSDYGYTF. In DNA form, the CDR3 reads TGCGCCAGCAGCTTGGCCGGGTCCGACTATGGCTACACCTTC.

The CDR3 bases are TGTGCCAGCAGGGGACAGGGGGACCAGAACACTGAAGCTTTCTTT. Its translation is CASRGQGDQNTEAFF. This rearrangement joins TRBV2 to TRBJ1-1; 11 bases align to TRBD1. The germline V gene has CDR1 SNHLY and CDR2 FYNNEI. The CDR3 totals 15 residues. Germline trimming cut 6 bases from V and 1 base from J; bases unmatched to any gene: 4.

The chain uses TRBV11-2 and TRBJ2-2; no firm D call. The CDR3 spans 14 residues. Germline CDR1 and CDR2: SGHAT and FQNNGV. V shed 0 bases and J shed 4 bases, with 6 bases lying between them. The CDR3 region is CASSLEFSTGELFF. The CDR3 DNA sequence: TGTGCCAGCAGCTTAGAGTTTTCCACCGGGGAGCTGTTTTTT.